This T cell receptor (beta chain) came from a study of cytomegalovirus exposure and HLA in healthy donors. Germline V CDR1 and CDR2: LGHNA, YNFKEQ. The CDR3 is made up of 16 amino acids. V was shortened by 0 bases and J by 8 bases, with 17 bases between the two germline ends. The PCR was carried out with 60 Vbeta primers and 13 Jbeta primers. TCRdb's copy holds only in-frame clones and misses some; the assay was immunoSEQ multiplex PCR. Of hundreds of thousands of clones in the sample, approximately 80% are singletons; the top ten hold approximately 2.8%. The rearrangement links TRBV4-2 to TRBJ1-5; tentative D call: TRBD1 (6 bases). Sequenced: PBMCs. The clonotype originates from a man in his thirties or forties in good health and CMV-seronegative. CDR3 residues: CASSQDLGTGNKPQHF. CDR3 sequence (DNA): TGTGCCAGCAGCCAAGATTTAGGTACAGGGAATAAGCCCCAGCATTTT.